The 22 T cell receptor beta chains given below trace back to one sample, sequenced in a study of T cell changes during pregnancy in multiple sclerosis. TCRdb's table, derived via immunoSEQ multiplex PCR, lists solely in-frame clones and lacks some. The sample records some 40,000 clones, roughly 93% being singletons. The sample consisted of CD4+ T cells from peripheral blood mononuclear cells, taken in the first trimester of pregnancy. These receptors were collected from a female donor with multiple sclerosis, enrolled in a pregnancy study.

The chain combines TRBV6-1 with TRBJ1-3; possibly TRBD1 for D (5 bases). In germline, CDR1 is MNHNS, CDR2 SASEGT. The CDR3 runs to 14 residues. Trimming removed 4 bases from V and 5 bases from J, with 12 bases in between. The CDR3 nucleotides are TGTGCCAGCAGTGTTCCACAGGATAGAAACACCATATATTTT. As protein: CASSVPQDRNTIYF.

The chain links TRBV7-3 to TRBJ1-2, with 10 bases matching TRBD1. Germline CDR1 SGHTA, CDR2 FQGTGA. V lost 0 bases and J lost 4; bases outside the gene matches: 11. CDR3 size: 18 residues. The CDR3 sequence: CASSLTGDRGIGSYGYTF. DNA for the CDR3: TGTGCCAGCAGCTTAACGGGGGACAGGGGTATAGGCTCCTATGGCTACACCTTC.

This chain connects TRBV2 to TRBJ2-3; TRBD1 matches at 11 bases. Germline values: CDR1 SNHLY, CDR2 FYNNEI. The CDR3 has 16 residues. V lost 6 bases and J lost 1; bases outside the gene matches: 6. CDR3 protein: CASSAGTGGGTDTQYF. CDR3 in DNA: TGTGCCAGCAGCGCCGGGACAGGGGGAGGCACAGATACGCAGTATTTT.

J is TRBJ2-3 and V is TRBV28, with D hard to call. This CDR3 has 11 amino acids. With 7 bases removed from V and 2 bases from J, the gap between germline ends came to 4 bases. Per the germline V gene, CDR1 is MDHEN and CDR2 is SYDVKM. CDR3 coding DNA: TGTGCCAGCACCTTCACAGATACGCAGTATTTT. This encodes CASTFTDTQYF.

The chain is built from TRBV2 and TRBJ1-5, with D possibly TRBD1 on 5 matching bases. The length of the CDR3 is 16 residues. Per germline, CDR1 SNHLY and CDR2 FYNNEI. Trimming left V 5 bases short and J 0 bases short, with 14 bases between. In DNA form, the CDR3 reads TGTGCCAGCAGTAAACCGGGACTCCATAGCAATCAGCCCCAGCATTTT. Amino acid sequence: CASSKPGLHSNQPQHF.

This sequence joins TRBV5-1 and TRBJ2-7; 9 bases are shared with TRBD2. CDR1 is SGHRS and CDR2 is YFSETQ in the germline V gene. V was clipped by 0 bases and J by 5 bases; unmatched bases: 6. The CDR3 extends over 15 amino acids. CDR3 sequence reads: CASSLVGTSFHEQYF. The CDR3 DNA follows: TGCGCCAGCAGCTTGGTAGGGACTAGCTTCCACGAGCAGTACTTC.

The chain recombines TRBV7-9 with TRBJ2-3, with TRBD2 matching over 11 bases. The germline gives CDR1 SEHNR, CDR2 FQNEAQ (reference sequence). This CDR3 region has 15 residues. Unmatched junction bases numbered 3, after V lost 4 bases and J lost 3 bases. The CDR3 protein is CASSSGLAETDTQYF. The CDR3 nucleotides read TGTGCCAGCAGCTCGGGACTAGCGGAGACAGATACGCAGTATTTT.

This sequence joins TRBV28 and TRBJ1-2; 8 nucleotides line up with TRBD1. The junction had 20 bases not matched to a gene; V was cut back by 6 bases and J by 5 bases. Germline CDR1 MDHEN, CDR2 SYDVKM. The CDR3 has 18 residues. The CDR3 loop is CASSPQWGQVNFLYGYTF. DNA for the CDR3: TGTGCCAGCAGCCCACAGTGGGGACAGGTCAACTTCCTATATGGCTACACCTTC.

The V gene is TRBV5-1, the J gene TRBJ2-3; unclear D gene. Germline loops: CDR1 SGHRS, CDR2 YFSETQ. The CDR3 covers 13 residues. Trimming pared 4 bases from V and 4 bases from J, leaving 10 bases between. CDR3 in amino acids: CASSPPTPDTQYF. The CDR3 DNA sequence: TGCGCCAGCAGCCCTCCCACTCCAGATACGCAGTATTTT. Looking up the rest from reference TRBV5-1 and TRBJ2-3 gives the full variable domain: KAGVTQTPRYLIKTRGQQVTLSCSPISGHRSVSWYQQTPGQGLQFLFEYFSETQRNKGNFPGRFSGRQFSNSRSEMNVSTLELGDSALYLCASSPPTPDTQYFGPGTRLTVL.

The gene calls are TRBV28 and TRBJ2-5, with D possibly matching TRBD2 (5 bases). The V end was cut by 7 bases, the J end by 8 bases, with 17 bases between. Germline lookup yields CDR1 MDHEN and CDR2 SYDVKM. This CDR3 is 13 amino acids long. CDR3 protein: CASIGLAAKTQYF. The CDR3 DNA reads TGTGCCAGCATTGGGCTAGCAGCCAAAACCCAGTACTTC.

The DNA of the CDR3 is TGCAGCGTTTTCGGACTAGCGGGAGTTAATAGTATCCACGAGCAGTACTTC. Amino acids: CSVFGLAGVNSIHEQYF. V is TRBV29-1 and J is TRBJ2-7, with 13 bases that match TRBD2. Germline CDR1 SQVTM, CDR2 ANQGSEA. Trimming cost V 5 bases and J 5 bases; bases outside gene matches: 15. The CDR3 spans 17 residues.

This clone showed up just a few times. The CDR3 spells CASTSQVSGNTIYF. CDR3 nucleotides: TGCGCCAGCACCTCACAGGTCTCTGGAAACACCATATATTTT. This chain uses TRBV4-1 with TRBJ1-3; maybe TRBD1 (5 bases). The CDR3 totals 14 residues. With 7 bases removed from V and 0 bases from J, the gap between germline ends came to 10 bases. The germline CDR1 and CDR2 sequences are MGHRA and YSYEKL.

CDR3 bases: TGTGCCAGCAGCCGTCGACTAGCGGGACAAGAGACCCAGTACTTC. Translation gives CASSRRLAGQETQYF. V and J are TRBV7-2 and TRBJ2-5, with 11 bases that match TRBD2. Germline V gives CDR1 SGHTA, CDR2 FQGNSA. The V gene end was trimmed by 5 bases and the J gene end by 2 bases; junction bases not matched to a gene: 4. The CDR3 has 15 residues.

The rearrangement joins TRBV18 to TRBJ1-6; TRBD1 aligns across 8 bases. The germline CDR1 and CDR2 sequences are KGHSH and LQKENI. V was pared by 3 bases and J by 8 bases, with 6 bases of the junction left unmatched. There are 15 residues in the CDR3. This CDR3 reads CASSPQGAGDSPLHF. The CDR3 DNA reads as TGTGCCAGCTCACCCCAGGGGGCAGGGGATTCACCCCTCCACTTT.

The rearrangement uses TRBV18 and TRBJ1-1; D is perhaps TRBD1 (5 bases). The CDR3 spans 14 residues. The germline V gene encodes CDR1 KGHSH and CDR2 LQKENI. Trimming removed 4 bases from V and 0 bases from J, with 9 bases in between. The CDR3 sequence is CASSRGGVNTEAFF. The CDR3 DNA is TGTGCCAGCTCACGGGGGGGAGTGAACACTGAAGCTTTCTTT. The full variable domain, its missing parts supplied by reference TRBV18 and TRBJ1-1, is NAGVMQNPRHLVRRRGQEARLRCSPMKGHSHVYWYRQLPEEGLKFMVYLQKENIIDESGMPKERFSAEFPKEGPSILRIQQVVRGDSAAYFCASSRGGVNTEAFFGQGTRLTVV.

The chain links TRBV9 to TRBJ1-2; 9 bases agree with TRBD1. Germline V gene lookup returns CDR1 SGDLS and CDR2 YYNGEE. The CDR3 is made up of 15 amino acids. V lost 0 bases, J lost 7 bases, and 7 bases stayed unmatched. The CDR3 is CASSVASTGGSGYTF. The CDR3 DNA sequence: TGTGCCAGCAGCGTAGCTTCGACAGGGGGAAGTGGCTACACCTTC.

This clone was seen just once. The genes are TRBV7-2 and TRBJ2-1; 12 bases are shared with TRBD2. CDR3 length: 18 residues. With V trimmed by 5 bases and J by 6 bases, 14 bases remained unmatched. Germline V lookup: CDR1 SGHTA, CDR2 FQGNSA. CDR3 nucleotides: TGTGCCAGCAGCGACGGCGGGCTAGCGGGGGGGCCGATCAATGAGCAGTTCTTC. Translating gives CASSDGGLAGGPINEQFF.

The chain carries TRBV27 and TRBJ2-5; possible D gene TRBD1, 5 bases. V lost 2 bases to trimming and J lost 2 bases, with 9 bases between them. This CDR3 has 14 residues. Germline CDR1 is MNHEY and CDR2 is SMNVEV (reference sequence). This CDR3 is CASSLAGQQETQYF. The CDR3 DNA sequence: TGTGCCAGCAGTTTAGCAGGGCAGCAAGAGACCCAGTACTTC.

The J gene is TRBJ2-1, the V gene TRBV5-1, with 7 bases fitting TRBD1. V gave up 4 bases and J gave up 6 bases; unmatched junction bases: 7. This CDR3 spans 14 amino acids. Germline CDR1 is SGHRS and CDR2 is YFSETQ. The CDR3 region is CASSASRGINEQFF. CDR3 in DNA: TGCGCCAGCAGCGCAAGCAGGGGGATCAATGAGCAGTTCTTC.

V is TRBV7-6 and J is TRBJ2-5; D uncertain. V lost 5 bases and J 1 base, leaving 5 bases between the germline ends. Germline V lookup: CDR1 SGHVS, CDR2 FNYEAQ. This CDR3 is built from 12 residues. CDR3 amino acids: CASSRAQETQYF. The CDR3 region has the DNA TGTGCCAGCAGCCGCGCCCAAGAGACCCAGTACTTC.

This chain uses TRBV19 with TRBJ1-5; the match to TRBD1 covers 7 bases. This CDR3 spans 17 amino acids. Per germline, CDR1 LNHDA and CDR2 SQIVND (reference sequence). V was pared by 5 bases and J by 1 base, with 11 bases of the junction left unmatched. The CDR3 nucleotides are TGTGCCAGTAGTCCCCCTACAGGGGCCCCCAGCAATCAGCCCCAGCATTTT. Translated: CASSPPTGAPSNQPQHF.

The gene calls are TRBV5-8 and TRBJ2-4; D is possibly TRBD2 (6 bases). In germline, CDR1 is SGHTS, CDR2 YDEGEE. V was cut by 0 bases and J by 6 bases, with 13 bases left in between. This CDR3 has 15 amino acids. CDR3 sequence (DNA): TGTGCCAGCAGCTTGGCCTTCCGGGGAGGAAACATTCAGTACTTC. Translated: CASSLAFRGGNIQYF.